This T cell receptor (beta chain) was sequenced during a study of blood T cell repertoires in COVID-19. In the original analysis: Reference gene primer amplification in the assay estimated nucleated cell counts. TCRdb's copy holds only in-frame clones and misses some; the assay was immunoSEQ multiplex PCR. That table furnishes V, J and clone size, whereas the DNA furnished D and trimming. The sample includes over 150,000 clones, 65% to 90% of them seen just once. The CDR3 totals 14 residues. CDR1 is SQVTM and CDR2 is ANQGSEA in the germline V gene. The ends were cut back, 3 bases at V and 3 bases at J, with 14 bases in the middle.

This TCR derives from a woman aged 60 to 75 with COVID-19, enrolled during active disease. The sequenced material came from peripheral blood. The V gene is TRBV29-1, the J gene TRBJ1-2, with a possible D match to TRBD1 (6 bases). The CDR3 reads CSVEVDSPYYGYTF. In nucleotides, the CDR3 is TGCAGCGTTGAGGTGGACAGCCCTTACTATGGCTACACCTTC.